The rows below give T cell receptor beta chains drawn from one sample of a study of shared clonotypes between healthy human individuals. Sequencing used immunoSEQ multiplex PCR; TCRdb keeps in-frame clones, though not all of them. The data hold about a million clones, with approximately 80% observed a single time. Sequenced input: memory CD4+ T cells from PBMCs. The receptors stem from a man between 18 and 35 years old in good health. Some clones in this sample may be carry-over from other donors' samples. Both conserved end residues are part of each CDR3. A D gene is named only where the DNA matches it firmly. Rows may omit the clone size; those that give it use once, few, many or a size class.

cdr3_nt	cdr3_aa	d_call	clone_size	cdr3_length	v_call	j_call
TGTGCCAGCAGCCGTACAGGGAAAATCGGGGAGCTGTTTTTT	CASSRTGKIGELFF	NA	once	14	TRBV14	TRBJ2-2
TGTGCCAGCAGCCCCGGGACTAGCGGGAGAGTGGATACGCAGTATTTT	CASSPGTSGRVDTQYF	TRBD2	many	16	TRBV7-2	TRBJ2-3
TGCGCCAGCAGCTTGGCCGGGACAGGGGATGAAAAACTGTTTTTT	CASSLAGTGDEKLFF	TRBD1	few	15	TRBV5-1	TRBJ1-4
TGTGCCAGCAGCTCCCAAGGGTCAACTAATGAAAAACTGTTTTTT	CASSSQGSTNEKLFF	NA	NA	15	TRBV7-9	TRBJ1-4
TGCGCCAGCAGCCTTGGGAGGAGGGATCTCAACATCTATGGCTACACCTTC	CASSLGRRDLNIYGYTF	NA	once	17	TRBV5-1	TRBJ1-2
TGTGCCAGCAGCCTGCCCCAGGGGTATAGCAATCAGCCCCAGCATTTT	CASSLPQGYSNQPQHF	NA	NA	16	TRBV28	TRBJ1-5
TGTGCCAGCAGCTCTCTAGCGGGTGCCACCGGGGAGCTGTTTTTT	CASSSLAGATGELFF	TRBD2	NA	15	TRBV7-2	TRBJ2-2
TGTGCCAGCAGCTTAGACAGGGAGGCCTATGGCTACACCTTC	CASSLDREAYGYTF	NA	NA	14	TRBV7-8	TRBJ1-2
TGCGCCAGCAGGTTGGGAACCGGACGGCGCGGTGAGCAGTTCTTC	CASRLGTGRRGEQFF	NA	NA	15	TRBV5-1	TRBJ2-1
TGTGCCAGCAGCTTAGTAACAGGAGCACCAGAAGGCTACACCTTC	CASSLVTGAPEGYTF	NA	NA	15	TRBV7-9	TRBJ1-2
TGTGCCAGTAGCGAAACGACAGGGGAAGAGCAGTACTTC	CASSETTGEEQYF	TRBD1	NA	13	TRBV19	TRBJ2-7
TGTGCCAGCAGCCGTGGGGCAGATACGCAGTATTTT	CASSRGADTQYF	NA	NA	12	TRBV7-2	TRBJ2-3
TGCGCCAGCAGCCAACGGGGACAGACAGATACGCAGTATTTT	CASSQRGQTDTQYF	TRBD1	NA	14	TRBV4-3	TRBJ2-3
TGTGCCAGCAGAGACAGGGGTCGTCGAGGCTACACCTTC	CASRDRGRRGYTF	TRBD1	few	13	TRBV28	TRBJ1-2
TGTGCCAGCAGCCATCAGGTCAACTATGGCTACACCTTC	CASSHQVNYGYTF	NA	NA	13	TRBV14	TRBJ1-2
TGTGCCAGCAGCTTCGGGACGTCCTCTGGAAACACCATATATTTT	CASSFGTSSGNTIYF	NA	few	15	TRBV5-4	TRBJ1-3
TGTGCCAGCAGCTTGACAGTTGGCTCCTACAATGAGCAGTTCTTC	CASSLTVGSYNEQFF	NA	once	15	TRBV5-4	TRBJ2-1
TGTGCCAGCCACCAGGTGAGGGGTGGCTCCTACGAGCAGTACTTC	CASHQVRGGSYEQYF	NA	few	15	TRBV28	TRBJ2-7
TGTGCCAGCAGCCCCGACCGCGGCCAGGAAGCTTTCTTT	CASSPDRGQEAFF	NA	few	13	TRBV7-2	TRBJ1-1